These 17 T cell receptor beta chains originate from one sample sequenced in a study of cytomegalovirus exposure and HLA in healthy donors. Primers included in the PCR were 60 Vbeta and 13 Jbeta primers. Generated by immunoSEQ multiplex PCR, the TCRdb table keeps only in-frame clones and is missing some. Of approximately 97,000 clones listed, approximately 82% were seen once; the top ten hold just over 2.5%. The sample comprised PBMCs. These receptors were taken from a man in his forties or fifties in good health and CMV-seronegative.

The V and J genes are TRBV5-6 and TRBJ2-7; perhaps TRBD2 as D (6 bases). Germline assignment: CDR1 SGHDT and CDR2 YYEEEE. Trimming shortened V by 1 base and J by 0 bases, and 14 bases separated the two germline ends. The CDR3 contains 16 residues. CDR3 sequence: CASSLSGTWNSYEQYF. The DNA of the CDR3 is TGTGCCAGCAGCTTGTCCGGGACTTGGAACTCCTACGAGCAGTACTTC.

The genes are TRBV4-1 and TRBJ1-6; 8 bases fit TRBD1. V shed 2 bases and J 8 bases; nucleotides not matched to a gene: 8. The germline CDR1 and CDR2 sequences are MGHRA and YSYEKL. The CDR3 contains 16 residues. Here the CDR3 reads CASSQKSGQGYSPLHF. The CDR3 region has the DNA TGCGCCAGCAGCCAAAAAAGCGGACAGGGTTATTCACCCCTCCACTTT.

This clone was observed a single time. The J gene is TRBJ2-7, the V gene TRBV2, with D possibly matching TRBD2 (6 bases). The CDR3 runs 11 residues. V was cut by 6 bases and J by 4 bases, with 7 bases left in between. Germline-derived CDR1 and CDR2 are SNHLY and FYNNEI. In nucleotides, the CDR3 is TGTGCCAGCAGGGGGGGTTACGAGCAGTACTTC. This gives the protein CASRGGYEQYF.

This rearrangement joins TRBV18 to TRBJ2-7; 8 bases map to TRBD1. There are 14 residues in the CDR3. V trimming: 3 bases; J trimming: 3 bases; junction bases outside the gene matches: 4. Germline V CDR1 and CDR2: KGHSH, LQKENI. The chain's CDR3 is CASSPVTGVYEQYF. CDR3 DNA: TGTGCCAGCTCACCTGTGACAGGGGTCTACGAGCAGTACTTC.

The V call is TRBV4-2, the J call TRBJ2-3, with 7 bases that match TRBD2. Losses at the gene ends were 4 bases for V and 2 bases for J; bases not matched to a gene: 9. The length of the CDR3 is 16 residues. Looked up from germline, CDR1 is LGHNA and CDR2 is YNFKEQ. CDR3 in DNA: TGTGCCAGCAGCCCCTTTGGTAGCGGGTCCACAGATACGCAGTATTTT. Residues: CASSPFGSGSTDTQYF.

This chain connects TRBV10-3 to TRBJ2-7; TRBD2 agrees at 8 bases. This CDR3 region has 13 residues. Per germline, CDR1 ENHRY and CDR2 SYGVKD. The V gene end was trimmed by 5 bases and the J gene end by 2 bases; junction bases not matched to a gene: 2. CDR3 nucleotide sequence: TGTGCCATCAGTTTGGGACTAGCCTACGAGCAGTACTTC. Its protein product is CAISLGLAYEQYF.

The J gene is TRBJ2-3, the V gene TRBV25-1, with 10 bases that match TRBD1. V shed 5 bases, J shed 3 bases, and the junction held 5 bases outside the gene matches. Germline-derived CDR1 and CDR2 are MGHDK and SYGVNS. The CDR3 has 15 residues. The CDR3 DNA follows: TGTGCCAGCAGTCTGGGGACAGGGGCTACAGATACGCAGTATTTT. This sequence encodes CASSLGTGATDTQYF.

In regard to this clone: At one boundary the junction diverges from the germline segment, which might be a read error. The J gene is TRBJ1-6, the V gene TRBV7-9; D remains unclear. This CDR3 has 13 residues. The germline CDR1 and CDR2 sequences are SEHNR and FQNEAQ (reference sequence). The CDR3 DNA is TGTTCCAGCAGCTTAGCTTTAAATTCACCCCTCCACTTT. The encoded protein is CSSSLALNSPLHF.

The table lists this clone with a few counts. V usage is TRBV2 and J usage is TRBJ1-2; TRBD1 agrees at 10 bases. Germline CDR1 is SNHLY and CDR2 is FYNNEI. V was clipped by 3 bases and J by 2 bases; unmatched bases: 6. The length of the CDR3 is 16 residues. CDR3 in amino acids: CASSDPGQGGNYGYTF. CDR3 DNA sequence: TGTGCCAGCAGTGACCCTGGACAGGGGGGCAACTATGGCTACACCTTC.

The V call is TRBV4-3, the J call TRBJ1-5, with D possibly being TRBD1 (6 bases). Germline V gives CDR1 LGHNA, CDR2 YSLEER. This CDR3 contains 15 residues. The V gene lost 1 base and the J gene lost 2 bases, with 9 bases spanning the gap. The CDR3 loop is CASSQGGGGNQPQHF. The CDR3, as DNA: TGCGCCAGCAGCCAAGGGGGGGGCGGCAATCAGCCCCAGCATTTT.

The chain links TRBV4-3 to TRBJ2-7; D perhaps matches TRBD2 (5 bases). V lost 0 bases to trimming and J lost 0 bases, with 12 bases between them. Germline loops: CDR1 LGHNA, CDR2 YSLEER. This CDR3 is 16 amino acids long. The CDR3 loop is CASSQEASGRSYEQYF. The CDR3 region has the DNA TGCGCCAGCAGCCAAGAGGCCAGCGGCCGCTCCTACGAGCAGTACTTC.

The rearrangement joins TRBV7-9 to TRBJ2-7, with D possibly being TRBD2 (5 bases). CDR1 is SEHNR and CDR2 is FQNEAQ in the germline V gene (reference sequence). The CDR3 length is 14 residues. The V gene lost 4 bases and the J gene lost 7 bases, with 17 bases spanning the gap. The CDR3, as DNA: TGTGCCAGCAGCTGGCCGGGGAGCACGGGGGAGCAGTACTTC. It specifies CASSWPGSTGEQYF.

CDR3: CAISAGRTGELFF. The CDR3 nucleotides read TGTGCCATCAGTGCAGGGCGAACCGGGGAGCTGTTTTTT. The chain links TRBV10-3 to TRBJ2-2, with D maybe TRBD1 (5 bases). The CDR3 runs to 13 residues. V was trimmed by 4 bases and J by 5 bases, leaving 8 bases between them. Germline CDR1 is ENHRY and CDR2 is SYGVKD.

V is TRBV19 and J is TRBJ2-3; possibly TRBD2 for D (7 bases). There are 16 residues in the CDR3. Trimming took off 6 bases at V and 0 bases at J, with 16 bases between the two ends. Germline CDR1 and CDR2: LNHDA and SQIVND (reference sequence). CDR3 sequence (DNA): TGTGCCAGTAGCGGAGCGGGACATCCTAGCACAGATACGCAGTATTTT. Its protein is CASSGAGHPSTDTQYF.

This chain uses TRBV6-5 with TRBJ1-2, with D possibly being TRBD1 (5 bases). CDR1 and CDR2 from the germline V gene are MNHEY and SVGAGI. The CDR3 totals 15 residues. Trimming shortened V by 2 bases and J by 3 bases, and 13 bases separated the two germline ends. The CDR3 region is CASSYTEGTHYGYTF. In nucleotides, the CDR3 is TGTGCCAGCAGTTACACGGAAGGGACTCACTATGGCTACACCTTC.

The chain links TRBV19 to TRBJ1-1; D ambiguous. The germline CDR1 and CDR2 sequences are LNHDA and SQIVND (reference sequence). V lost 2 bases to trimming and J lost 2 bases, with 12 bases between them. CDR3 length equals 15 residues. CDR3 sequence: CASSILESANTEAFF. CDR3 bases: TGTGCCAGTAGTATATTAGAGAGTGCCAACACTGAAGCTTTCTTT.

Here the CDR3 reads CASSALLGGRDGYTF. In DNA, the CDR3 is TGTGCCAGCAGCGCCCTTTTGGGAGGGAGAGATGGCTACACCTTC. The chain carries TRBV9 and TRBJ1-2; D remains ambiguous. The CDR3 is 15 amino acids. CDR1 is SGDLS, CDR2 YYNGEE, per germline. The V end lost 3 bases, the J end lost 6 bases, and 18 bases lay between the germline ends.